This T cell receptor beta chain was captured in a study of cytomegalovirus exposure and HLA in healthy donors. The CDR3 consists of 18 residues. Germline values: CDR1 LGHNA, CDR2 YSLEER. The V gene end was trimmed by 0 bases and the J gene end by 6 bases; junction bases not matched to a gene: 10. PCR was performed using 60 Vbeta and 13 Jbeta primers. The table came from immunoSEQ multiplex PCR; TCRdb's copy has only in-frame clones and leaves some out. Seen here are about 190,000 clones, over 70% observed once, and the top ten hold 3% to 4%. With respect to this clone: The target antigen is unknown.

Study observations and caveats: As confirmed in vitro, a few CMV-associated chains were specific for CMV antigens.

Sequenced material: PBMCs. The V gene is TRBV4-3, the J gene TRBJ2-2; 10 positions agree with TRBD2. The origin of this receptor is a man aged 50-60 years in good health and CMV-seronegative. CDR3 sequence (DNA): TGCGCCAGCAGCCAAGATGGGCCGGCTAGCGGGGGAGCCGGGGAGCTGTTTTTT. Its translation is CASSQDGPASGGAGELFF.